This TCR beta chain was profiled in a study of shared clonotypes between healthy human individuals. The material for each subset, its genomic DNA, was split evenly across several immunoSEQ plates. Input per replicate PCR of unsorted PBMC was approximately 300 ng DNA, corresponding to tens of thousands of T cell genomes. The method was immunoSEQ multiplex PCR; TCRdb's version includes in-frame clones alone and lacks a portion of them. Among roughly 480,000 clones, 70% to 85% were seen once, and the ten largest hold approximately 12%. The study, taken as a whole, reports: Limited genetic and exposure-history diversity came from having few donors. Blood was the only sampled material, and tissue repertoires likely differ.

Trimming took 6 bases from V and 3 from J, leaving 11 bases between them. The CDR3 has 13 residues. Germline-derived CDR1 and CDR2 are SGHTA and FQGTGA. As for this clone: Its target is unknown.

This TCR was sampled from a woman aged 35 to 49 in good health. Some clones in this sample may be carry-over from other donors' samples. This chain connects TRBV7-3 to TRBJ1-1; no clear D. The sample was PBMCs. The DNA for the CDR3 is TGTGCCAGCAGGGTAGCGCGCGACACTGAAGCTTTCTTT. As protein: CASRVARDTEAFF.